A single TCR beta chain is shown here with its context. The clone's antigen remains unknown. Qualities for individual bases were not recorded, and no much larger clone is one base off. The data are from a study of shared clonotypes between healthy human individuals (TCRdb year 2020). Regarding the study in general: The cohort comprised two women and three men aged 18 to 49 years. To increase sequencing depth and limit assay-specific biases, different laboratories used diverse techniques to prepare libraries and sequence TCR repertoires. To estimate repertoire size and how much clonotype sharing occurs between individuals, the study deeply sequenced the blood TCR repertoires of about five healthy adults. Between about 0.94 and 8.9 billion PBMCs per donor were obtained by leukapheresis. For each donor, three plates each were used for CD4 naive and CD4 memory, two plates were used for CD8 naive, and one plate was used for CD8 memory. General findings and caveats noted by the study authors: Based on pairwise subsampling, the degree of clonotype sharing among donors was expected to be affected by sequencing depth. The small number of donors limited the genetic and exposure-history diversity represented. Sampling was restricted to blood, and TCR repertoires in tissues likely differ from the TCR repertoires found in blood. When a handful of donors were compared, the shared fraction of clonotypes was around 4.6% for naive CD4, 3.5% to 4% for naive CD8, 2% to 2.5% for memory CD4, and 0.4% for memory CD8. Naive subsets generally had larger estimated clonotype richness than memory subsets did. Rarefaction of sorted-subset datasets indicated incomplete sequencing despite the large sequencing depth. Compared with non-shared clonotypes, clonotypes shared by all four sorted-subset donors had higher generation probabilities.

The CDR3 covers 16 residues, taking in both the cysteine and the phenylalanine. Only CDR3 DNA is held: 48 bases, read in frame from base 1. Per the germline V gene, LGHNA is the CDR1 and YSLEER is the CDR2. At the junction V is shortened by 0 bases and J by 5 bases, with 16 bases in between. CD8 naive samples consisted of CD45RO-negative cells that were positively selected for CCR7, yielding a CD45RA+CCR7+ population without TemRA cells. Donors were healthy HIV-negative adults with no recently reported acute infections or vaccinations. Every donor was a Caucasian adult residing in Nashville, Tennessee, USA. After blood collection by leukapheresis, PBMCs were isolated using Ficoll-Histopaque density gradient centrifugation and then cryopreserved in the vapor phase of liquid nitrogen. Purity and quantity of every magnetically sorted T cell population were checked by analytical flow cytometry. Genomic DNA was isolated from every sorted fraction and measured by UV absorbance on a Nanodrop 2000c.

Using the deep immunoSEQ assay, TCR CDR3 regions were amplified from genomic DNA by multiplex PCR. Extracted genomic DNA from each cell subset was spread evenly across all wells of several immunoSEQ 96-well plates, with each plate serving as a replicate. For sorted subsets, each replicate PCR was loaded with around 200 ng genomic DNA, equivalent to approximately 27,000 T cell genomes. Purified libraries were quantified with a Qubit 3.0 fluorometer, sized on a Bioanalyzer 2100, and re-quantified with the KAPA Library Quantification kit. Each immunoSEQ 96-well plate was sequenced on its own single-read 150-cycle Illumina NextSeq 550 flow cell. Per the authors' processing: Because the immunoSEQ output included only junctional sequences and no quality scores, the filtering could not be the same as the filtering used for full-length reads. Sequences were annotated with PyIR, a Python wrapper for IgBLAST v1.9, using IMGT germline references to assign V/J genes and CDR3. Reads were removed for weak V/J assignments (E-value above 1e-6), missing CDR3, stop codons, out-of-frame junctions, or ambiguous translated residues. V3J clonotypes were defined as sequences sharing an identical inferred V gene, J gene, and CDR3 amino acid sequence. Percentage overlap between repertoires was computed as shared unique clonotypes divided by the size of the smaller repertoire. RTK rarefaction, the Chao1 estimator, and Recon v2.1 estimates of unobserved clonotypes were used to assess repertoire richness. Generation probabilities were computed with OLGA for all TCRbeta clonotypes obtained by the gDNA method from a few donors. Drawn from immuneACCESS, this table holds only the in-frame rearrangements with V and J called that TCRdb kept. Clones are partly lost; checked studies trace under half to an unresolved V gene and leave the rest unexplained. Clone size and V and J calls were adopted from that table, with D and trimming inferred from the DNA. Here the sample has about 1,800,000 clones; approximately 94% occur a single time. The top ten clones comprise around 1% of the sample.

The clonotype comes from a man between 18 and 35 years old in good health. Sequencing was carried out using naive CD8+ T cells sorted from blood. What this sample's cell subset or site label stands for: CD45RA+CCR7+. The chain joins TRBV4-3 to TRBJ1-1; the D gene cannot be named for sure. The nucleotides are TGCGCCAGCAGCCAAGACGAAGAGGGAGAGGAAACTGAAGCTTTCTTT. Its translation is CASSQDEEGEETEAFF.